The entry below gives a single T cell receptor beta chain sequence along with its context. The data were taken from a study of blood T cell repertoires in COVID-19. On the study more broadly: Sites in the United States, Italy and Spain provided acute and convalescent COVID-19 samples. In each case, the material was cDNA or gDNA derived from T cells, B-cell-depleted T cells, or PBMCs.

Per the study methods: The assay estimated nucleated cells by amplifying reference gene primers. The data were produced by immunoSEQ multiplex PCR, yet TCRdb's version contains in-frame clones alone and is incomplete. V and J calls and clone size are those listed in that table; D and trimming were worked out from the DNA. The sample includes about 50,000 clones, roughly 86% seen only once; the top ten take roughly 2.1%. The CDR3 sequence is 15 residues long. The V and J ends lost 3 bases and 4 bases, in that order; junction bases with no gene match: 7. The V gene's germline CDR1 is SGHTS and CDR2 YDEGEE.

The gene calls are TRBV5-8 and TRBJ1-2; 9 nucleotides agree with TRBD1. This sequence originates from a woman aged 55 to 70 with acute or convalescent COVID-19. The sample taken for sequencing was peripheral blood. CDR3 loop: CASSWDRALVYGYTF. As DNA, the CDR3 is TGTGCCAGCAGCTGGGACAGGGCCCTGGTCTATGGCTACACCTTC.